This TCR beta chain was profiled in a study of T cell responses to AZD1222 COVID-19 vaccine. Repertoires were generated with immunoSEQ multiplex PCR, while TCRdb's copy carries only in-frame clones and drops some. This sample yields over 100,000 clones, of which more than 70% are seen a single time; around 12% belongs to the top ten. Germline V gene lookup returns CDR1 SGHTA and CDR2 FQGNSA. CDR3 size: 14 residues. V lost 5 bases and J lost 1, with 8 bases in between. The source of this sequence is an adult in good health. The specimen comprised peripheral blood, sampled on day 0 of AZD1222 vaccination. V is TRBV7-2 and J is TRBJ2-2, with D possibly matching TRBD1 (6 bases). In nucleotides, the CDR3 is TGTGCCAGCAGCCCGGGACAGAACACCGGGGAGCTGTTTTTT. Protein product: CASSPGQNTGELFF.